This T cell receptor beta chain was captured by sequencing in a study of cytomegalovirus exposure and HLA in healthy donors. Overall study: An earlier analysis found some 100 million unique TCR beta sequences from around 180 million T cells. Points from the study as a whole: The listing of 150 to 200 TCR beta chains classed them as cytomegalovirus-associated. Exclusion as indistinguishable affected some V segments, including TRBV6-2 and TRBV6-3. Several of the most significant clusters appeared linked to common viral pathogens, based on a later analysis.

PCR used 60 Vbeta primers and 13 Jbeta primers. Repertoires were generated with immunoSEQ multiplex PCR, while TCRdb's copy carries only in-frame clones and drops some. The sample yields 150,000 to 200,000 clones, roughly 85% seen once. A word on this clone: The antigen is not known.

There are 16 residues in the CDR3. The J segment lost 2 bases and the V segment lost 4 bases, leaving 5 bases of the junction unmatched. Germline CDR1 LGHNA, CDR2 YSLEER. The source material was PBMCs. The J gene is TRBJ2-5, the V gene TRBV4-3; 12 bases are shared with TRBD1. This receptor was taken from a woman between 50 and 59 years old in good health and CMV-seronegative. The CDR3 DNA reads as TGCGCCAGCAGCCGAGGGACAGGGGGCACGCAAGAGACCCAGTACTTC. Residues: CASSRGTGGTQETQYF.